This TCR beta chain came from a study of cytotoxic CD8 clonotypes in ibrutinib-treated CLL. Some clones are missing from TCRdb's copy, which holds only in-frame ones; the method was immunoSEQ multiplex PCR. The sample yields hundreds of thousands of clones, about 64% seen once. The clonotype was recovered from a human donor with chronic lymphocytic leukemia. The source material was PBMCs, sampled after 36 months of ibrutinib treatment.

The CDR3 reads CASSVRTGTFSGNTIYF. The DNA of the CDR3 is TGTGCCAGCAGCGTGCGGACAGGAACTTTCTCTGGAAACACCATATATTTT. The rearrangement uses TRBV11-2 and TRBJ1-3; 7 positions agree with TRBD1. Unmatched junction bases numbered 10, after V lost 5 bases and J lost 0 bases. The CDR3 runs 17 residues. The germline V gene has CDR1 SGHAT and CDR2 FQNNGV. The variable domain in full, with the rest retrieved from reference TRBV11-2 and TRBJ1-3, is EAGVAQSPRYKIIEKRQSVAFWCNPISGHATLYWYQQILGQGPKLLIQFQNNGVVDDSQLPKDRFSAERLKGVDSTLKIQPAKLEDSAVYLCASSVRTGTFSGNTIYFGEGSWLTVV.